This is a list of T cell receptor beta chains from one sample in a study of cytomegalovirus exposure and HLA in healthy donors. Data came from immunoSEQ multiplex PCR; TCRdb stores just in-frame clones and leaves some out. The table includes about 180,000 clones, more than 65% detected once. Sequencing used PBMCs. The origin of the receptors is a woman in her thirties in good health and CMV-seropositive. Each CDR3 is given with its conserved first and last residue. D genes are given only for firm matches. Rows may omit the clone size; those that give it use once, few, many or a size class.

J gene: TRBJ1-3
V gene: TRBV28
D gene: -
clone size: few
CDR3 DNA: TGTGCCAGCAGTTTAACGCGTATCTCTGGAAACACCATATATTTT
CDR3 protein: CASSLTRISGNTIYF

J gene: TRBJ1-3
V gene: TRBV7-9
D gene: -
clone size: -
CDR3 DNA: TGTGCCAGCAGCCCCCAATGGGGGGAATACTCTGGAAACACCATATATTTT
CDR3 protein: CASSPQWGEYSGNTIYF

J gene: TRBJ2-7
V gene: TRBV5-1
D gene: -
clone size: -
CDR3 DNA: TGCGCCAGCAGTCCGGACAACTCCTACGAGCAGTACTTC
CDR3 protein: CASSPDNSYEQYF

J gene: TRBJ1-6
V gene: TRBV6-1
D gene: TRBD1
clone size: once
CDR3 DNA: TGTGCCAGCAGCGAACCTAGGGCCAGGACAGGGCGAGGGGATTCACCCCTCCACTTT
CDR3 protein: CASSEPRARTGRGDSPLHF

J gene: TRBJ1-4
V gene: TRBV7-9
D gene: -
clone size: -
CDR3 DNA: TGTGCCACTTCTCCAGGGAGGACTAATGAAAAACTGTTTTTT
CDR3 protein: CATSPGRTNEKLFF

J gene: TRBJ2-7
V gene: TRBV9
D gene: -
clone size: -
CDR3 DNA: TGTGCCAGCAGCCAATCAATACAGGGTTACGAGCAGTACTTC
CDR3 protein: CASSQSIQGYEQYF

J gene: TRBJ1-1
V gene: TRBV7-9
D gene: -
clone size: -
CDR3 DNA: TGTGCCAGCAGCTTAGTGGGCGGGCAGCGTTACACTGAAGCTTTCTTT
CDR3 protein: CASSLVGGQRYTEAFF

J gene: TRBJ2-3
V gene: TRBV27
D gene: -
clone size: few
CDR3 DNA: TGTGCCAGCAGTTTATCCGGGAGCCTTAGCACAGATACGCAGTATTTT
CDR3 protein: CASSLSGSLSTDTQYF

J gene: TRBJ1-5
V gene: TRBV2
D gene: -
clone size: -
CDR3 DNA: TGTGCCAGCAGTGCAGCCAGGGCTAGCAATCAGCCCCAGCATTTT
CDR3 protein: CASSAARASNQPQHF

J gene: TRBJ1-2
V gene: TRBV27
D gene: TRBD1
clone size: -
CDR3 DNA: TGTGCCAGCAGTTGGACAGGAGATAACTATGGCTACACCTTC
CDR3 protein: CASSWTGDNYGYTF

J gene: TRBJ2-2
V gene: TRBV11-2
D gene: TRBD2
clone size: few
CDR3 DNA: TGTGCCAGCCGGGAGGGGGGGCCGGACACCGGGGAGCTGTTTTTT
CDR3 protein: CASREGGPDTGELFF

J gene: TRBJ1-5
V gene: TRBV7-9
D gene: -
clone size: -
CDR3 DNA: TGTGCCAGCAGCTTAGGCACAGGAGATCAGCCCCAGCATTTT
CDR3 protein: CASSLGTGDQPQHF

J gene: TRBJ1-6
V gene: TRBV27
D gene: -
clone size: -
CDR3 DNA: TGTGCCAGCAGTGATTTGACAGTCTATAATTCACCCCTCCACTTT
CDR3 protein: CASSDLTVYNSPLHF

J gene: TRBJ2-5
V gene: TRBV7-9
D gene: TRBD1
clone size: -
CDR3 DNA: TGTGCCAGCAGCTCAACACCCCTGGGACAGGGCGGGGGCCAAGAGACCCAGTACTTC
CDR3 protein: CASSSTPLGQGGGQETQYF

J gene: TRBJ2-5
V gene: TRBV2
D gene: -
clone size: -
CDR3 DNA: TGTGCCAGCAGTTCGTACCAAGAGACCCAGTACTTC
CDR3 protein: CASSSYQETQYF

J gene: TRBJ2-2
V gene: TRBV27
D gene: -
clone size: -
CDR3 DNA: TGTGCCAGCAGTTTCCCAAGGCAGGGTTATGGCACCGGGGAGCTGTTTTTT
CDR3 protein: CASSFPRQGYGTGELFF

J gene: TRBJ2-1
V gene: TRBV4-3
D gene: -
clone size: -
CDR3 DNA: TGCGCCAGCAGCCAACAGGGCTTGGTCTACAATGAGCAGTTCTTC
CDR3 protein: CASSQQGLVYNEQFF

J gene: TRBJ2-7
V gene: TRBV4-1
D gene: TRBD2
clone size: few
CDR3 DNA: TGCGCCAGCAGCCAAGTACGCGGGGGGTCGTCCTACGAGCAGTACTTC
CDR3 protein: CASSQVRGGSSYEQYF

J gene: TRBJ2-2
V gene: TRBV5-4
D gene: -
clone size: -
CDR3 DNA: TGTGCCAGCAGCTTGGATCCTTTCGGGGAGCTGTTTTTT
CDR3 protein: CASSLDPFGELFF

J gene: TRBJ1-6
V gene: TRBV7-9
D gene: TRBD1
clone size: once
CDR3 DNA: TGTGCCAGCAGCGAGGGACAGTTTAATTCCCTCCACTTT
CDR3 protein: CASSEGQFNSLHF

J gene: TRBJ2-1
V gene: TRBV7-2
D gene: -
clone size: -
CDR3 DNA: TGTGCCAGCAGCCGCGTGGGCAGGGTAGGATACAATGAGCAGTTCTTC
CDR3 protein: CASSRVGRVGYNEQFF

J gene: TRBJ2-5
V gene: TRBV28
D gene: TRBD2
clone size: -
CDR3 DNA: TGTGCCAGCAGTTTTGATCCCTGGCGGGGGGCCCGGGTGGCCCAGTACTTC
CDR3 protein: CASSFDPWRGARVAQYF